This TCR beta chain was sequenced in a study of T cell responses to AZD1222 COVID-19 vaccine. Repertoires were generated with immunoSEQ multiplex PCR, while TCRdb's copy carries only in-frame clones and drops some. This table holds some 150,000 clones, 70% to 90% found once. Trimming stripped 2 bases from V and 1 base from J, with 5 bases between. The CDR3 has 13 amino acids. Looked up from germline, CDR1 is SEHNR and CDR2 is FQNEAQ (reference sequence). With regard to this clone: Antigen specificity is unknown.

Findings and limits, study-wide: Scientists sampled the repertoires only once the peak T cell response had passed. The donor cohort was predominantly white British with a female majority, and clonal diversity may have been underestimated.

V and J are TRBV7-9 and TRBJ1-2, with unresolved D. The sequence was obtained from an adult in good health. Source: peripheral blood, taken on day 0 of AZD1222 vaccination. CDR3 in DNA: TGTGCCAGCAGCTTATACAGTAACTATGGCTACACCTTC. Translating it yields CASSLYSNYGYTF.